This T cell receptor (beta chain) was identified during a study of blood T cell repertoires in COVID-19 (dated by TCRdb to about 2020). Background on the whole study: Collaborator samples came from the United States, Italy and Spain and covered acute and convalescent phases of COVID-19. The prospective study material was composed of cDNA or gDNA derived from T cells, B-cell-depleted T cells, or PBMCs. Subjects who had been exposed to COVID-19, were actively infected with it, or had recovered from it provided the deeply sampled blood TCRbeta repertoires that made up the dataset. The repertoires were made available in a free public database intended to serve as a resource for research on the immune response to SARS-CoV-2. Samples came from the ongoing ImmuneRACE study (first 160 participants) plus 1,254 subjects from 6 global collaborators. The sample metadata nearly always contained a de-identified subject ID, COVID-19 status, age in years and sex. Where HLA class I and class II types were available, the types were taken from metadata supplied by the sample provider, not from assay-based typing. Findings and caveats that apply to the study as a whole: How much clinical and demographic metadata was included differed by source and by participant, and the metadata was provided uncurated.

The immunoSEQ Assay, a bias-controlled multiplex PCR, was used to amplify TCRbeta CDR3 regions from genomic DNA. The original methods were these. The number of nucleated cells in each sample was estimated by amplification of reference gene primers within the assay. To quantify the absolute abundance of each unique TCRbeta CDR3 rearrangement, sequence reads were collapsed and filtered. For each sample, productive Simpson clonality was calculated as the square root of Simpson's diversity index across productive rearrangements. TCRdb limited this immuneACCESS table to in-frame rearrangements with V and J called. A share of clones is missing; checked studies link under half to unresolved V genes, and the rest is unexplained. V, J and clone size reflect that table, while D and trimming were determined from the DNA. This sample has about 240,000 clones in its table, and approximately 86% of those were observed once. The ten largest make up around 3.3% of the sample.

As for this clone: Its specific antigen is unknown. The input lacks base qualities; no much larger clone sits a single base away.

In the prospective study, participants were roughly 18 to 95 years old, resided in about 25 geographic areas of the United States, and were enrolled through a virtual design. In the prospective study, participants were assigned to cohorts based on the clinical history participants reported in a screening survey and a study questionnaire. In the prospective study, mobile phlebotomists collected whole blood, serum and a nasopharyngeal or oropharyngeal swab from each participant. Prospective study participants could optionally give additional blood draws and questionnaires over an approximately 2-month period. Prospective study blood samples were shipped either frozen or at room temperature before DNA extraction. Sequencing input: PBMCs or T cells enriched from blood (not recorded which). This TCR was recovered from a woman aged 40 to 50 with acute COVID-19.

The DNA is as follows: TGCGCCAGCAGCCAGTTAGGGGACAGATCTTCTGGAAACACCATATATTTT. This translates into CASSQLGDRSSGNTIYF. Recombination linked TRBV4-1 to TRBJ1-3; 7 central bases correspond to TRBD1. Spanning cysteine to phenylalanine, the CDR3 consists of 17 amino acids. CDR3 DNA only is kept here, 51 bases in frame from base 1. V is trimmed back by 3 bases and J by 1 base, and the junction contains 9 bases that no gene match accounts for. Taken from the germline V gene, the CDR1 and CDR2 loops are MGHRA and YSYEKL.